These 15 T cell receptor beta chains originate from one sample sequenced in a study of blood T cells in healthy people across ages. The authors ran a second PCR of 7 to 11 cycles using a sample-barcoded 5' primer and a J-beta primer mix. MiXCR, applied by TCRdb to the 5' RACE reads, yields one record per CDR3 protein. Of 600,000 to 800,000 distinct CDR3 sequences in the sample, 20% to 25% were seen once. The sequenced material came from blood. These TCRs come from a man between 65 and 80 years old in good health.

This clonotype was counted ten times or more. V is TRBV6-6 and J is TRBJ1-1, with D uncertain. The germline V gene has CDR1 MNHNY and CDR2 SVGAGI (reference sequence). The CDR3 contains 13 residues. The V end was cut by 2 bases, the J end by 5 bases, with 9 bases between. CDR3 in DNA: TGTGCCAGCAGTTACGGGCAGAATACTGAAGCTTTCTTT. Protein sequence: CASSYGQNTEAFF.

The chain employs TRBV5-1 and TRBJ2-3; the match to TRBD2 covers 7 bases. The V gene's germline CDR1 is SGHRS and CDR2 YFSETQ. Germline trimming cut 0 bases from V and 5 bases from J; bases unmatched to any gene: 6. The CDR3 length is 15 residues. CDR3 protein: CASSLAAGARDTQYF. The DNA for the CDR3 is TGCGCCAGCAGCTTGGCGGCGGGAGCCAGAGATACGCAGTATTTT. The full variable domain, completed using reference TRBV5-1 and TRBJ2-3, is KAGVTQTPRYLIKTRGQQVTLSCSPISGHRSVSWYQQTPGQGLQFLFEYFSETQRNKGNFPGRFSGRQFSNSRSEMNVSTLELGDSALYLCASSLAAGARDTQYFGPGTRLTVL.

The CDR3 spells CSPVAGSTDTQYF. CDR3 bases: TGCAGCCCGGTAGCGGGTAGCACAGATACGCAGTATTTT. The V call is TRBV20-1, the J call TRBJ2-3; 7 nucleotides align to TRBD2. CDR1 DFQATT and CDR2 SNEGSKA come from the germline V gene (reference sequence). This CDR3 comprises 13 residues.

This clonotype was seen a handful of times. This rearrangement joins TRBV20-1 to TRBJ2-7; a weak D match, TRBD2 (7 bases). This CDR3 is built from 16 residues. V gave up 5 bases and J gave up 6 bases, with 26 bases separating them. CDR1 and CDR2 from the germline V gene are DFQATT and SNEGSKA (reference sequence). The CDR3 loop is CSAGKNGGRLDLEQYF. Written as DNA, the CDR3 is TGCAGTGCTGGGAAGAACGGGGGGCGGTTGGACCTCGAGCAGTACTTC.

CDR3 in DNA: TGTGCCAGCAGTGGGACACCACTCGACTACGAGCAGTACTTC. Translation gives CASSGTPLDYEQYF. The V call is TRBV6-2 or TRBV6-3, the J call TRBJ2-7; possibly TRBD1 for D (6 bases). Germline V lookup: CDR1 MNHEY, CDR2 SVGEGT. Trimming removed 5 bases from V and 3 bases from J, with 14 bases in between. This CDR3 comprises 14 residues.

The CDR3 DNA follows: TGTGCCAGCACCGGGGCTAGCGGGACGCTCTACGAGCAGTACTTC. It encodes CASTGASGTLYEQYF. This chain joins TRBV7-2 and TRBJ2-7; TRBD2 matches at 9 bases. Germline lookup yields CDR1 SGHTA and CDR2 FQGNSA. The junction had 10 bases not matched to a gene; V was cut back by 7 bases and J by 3 bases. The CDR3 has 15 amino acids.

The rearrangement uses TRBV5-5 and TRBJ1-2; D unclear. Per germline, CDR1 SGHKS and CDR2 YYEKEE (reference sequence). The length of the CDR3 is 12 residues. V lost 0 bases and J 4 bases, leaving 4 bases between the germline ends. The CDR3 region is CASSLVTYGYTF. The DNA of the CDR3 is TGTGCCAGCAGCTTGGTAACCTATGGCTACACCTTC.

The V call is TRBV2, the J call TRBJ1-6, with D possibly being TRBD1 (6 bases). Trimming stripped 2 bases from V and 9 bases from J, with 8 bases between. The CDR3 extends over 13 amino acids. Germline CDR1 is SNHLY and CDR2 is FYNNEI. Here the CDR3 reads CASSEPGVSPLHF. CDR3 in DNA: TGTGCCAGCAGTGAACCAGGGGTTTCACCCCTCCACTTT.

This clonotype has just a few counts. The chain couples TRBV28 to TRBJ2-7; D is perhaps TRBD1 (6 bases). Trimming took 6 bases from V and 4 from J, leaving 16 bases between them. CDR3 length: 14 amino acids. Germline CDR1 reads MDHEN; CDR2 reads SYDVKM. The CDR3 nucleotides read TGTGCCAGCAGCAAAGGGGACACCAAATACGAGCAGTACTTC. It specifies CASSKGDTKYEQYF.

The chain uses TRBV27 and TRBJ2-5; D is uncertain. The J call could be wrong; TRBJ2-7 is a better fit for the DNA end. Germline lookup yields CDR1 MNHEY and CDR2 SMNVEV (reference sequence). The CDR3 covers 12 residues. The CDR3 DNA follows: TGTGCCAGCAGTCCAAACCCCTACGAGCAGTACTTC. Translation gives CASSPNPYEQYF.

In its sample, this clonotype was seen a few times. The junction and the germline gene differ at one end; a read error may be behind it. This chain connects TRBV3-1 to TRBJ2-5; 8 bases line up with TRBD1. This CDR3 contains 14 residues. Germline lookup yields CDR1 LGHDT and CDR2 YNNKEL (reference sequence). The chain's CDR3 is CAGSLTGAGETQYF. In nucleotides, the CDR3 is TGTGCCGGCAGCTTGACAGGGGCGGGCGAGACCCAGTACTTC.

V gene TRBV7-9 combines with J gene TRBJ1-4; unclear D gene. The germline V gene encodes CDR1 SEHNR and CDR2 FQNEAQ (reference sequence). CDR3 size: 15 residues. V shed 3 bases and J shed 0 bases, with 8 bases lying between them. The CDR3 DNA sequence: TGTGCCAGCAGCTTGAACGTTGCAACTAATGAAAAACTGTTTTTT. Protein: CASSLNVATNEKLFF.

This clonotype was seen repeatedly, ten times or more. The genes are TRBV24-1 and TRBJ2-7; the match to TRBD2 covers 7 bases. The CDR3 is made up of 14 amino acids. Germline loops: CDR1 KGHDR, CDR2 SFDVKD. V shed 6 bases and J 2 bases; nucleotides not matched to a gene: 6. CDR3 sequence reads: CATSPSGLTYEQYF. DNA for the CDR3: TGTGCCACCAGTCCTAGCGGCCTAACCTACGAGCAGTACTTC.

This sequence joins TRBV20-1 and TRBJ1-5; possible D gene TRBD1, 6 bases. Trimming removed 3 bases at V and 7 bases at J, with 13 bases between. The V gene's germline CDR1 is DFQATT and CDR2 SNEGSKA (reference sequence). The CDR3 is 13 amino acids. CDR3 bases: TGCAGTGCTAGGGGCGGAGGGGGACAGCCCCAGCATTTT. Protein: CSARGGGGQPQHF.

This chain connects TRBV11-2 to TRBJ2-7; 15 nucleotides line up with TRBD2. CDR3 length: 16 amino acids. The germline CDR1 and CDR2 sequences are SGHAT and FQNNGV. V dropped 1 base and J dropped 3; count of bases not matched to a gene: 1. CDR3 coding DNA: TGTGCCAGCAGCTTAGGGACTAGCGGGAGGGTCTACGAGCAGTACTTC. This sequence encodes CASSLGTSGRVYEQYF.